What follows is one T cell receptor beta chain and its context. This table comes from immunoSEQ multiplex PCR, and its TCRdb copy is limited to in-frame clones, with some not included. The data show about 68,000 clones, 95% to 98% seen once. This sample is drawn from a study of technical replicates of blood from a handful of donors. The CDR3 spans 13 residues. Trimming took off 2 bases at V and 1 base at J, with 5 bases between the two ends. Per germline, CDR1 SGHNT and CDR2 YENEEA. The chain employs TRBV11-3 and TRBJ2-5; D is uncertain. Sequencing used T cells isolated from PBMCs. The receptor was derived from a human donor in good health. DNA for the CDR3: TGTGCCAGCAGCTTACACAGCCAAGAGACCCAGTACTTC. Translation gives CASSLHSQETQYF. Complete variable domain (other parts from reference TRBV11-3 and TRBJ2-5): EAGVVQSPRYKIIEKKQPVAFWCNPISGHNTLYWYLQNLGQGPELLIRYENEEAVDDSQLPKDRFSAERLKGVDSTLKIQPAELGDSAVYLCASSLHSQETQYFGPGTRLLVL.